This T cell receptor beta chain derives from a study of cytomegalovirus exposure and HLA in healthy donors. J was trimmed by 0 bases and V by 4 bases; bases with no gene match: 14. The CDR3 covers 19 residues. Looked up from germline, CDR1 is SGHNT and CDR2 is YYREEE (reference sequence). PCR primers comprised 60 Vbeta and 13 Jbeta primers. Generated by immunoSEQ multiplex PCR, the TCRdb table keeps only in-frame clones and is missing some. This sample has 100,000 to 150,000 clones; over 65% occur once, and the top ten carry roughly 2%. This chain connects TRBV5-4 to TRBJ2-3, with TRBD2 identical over 10 bases. The sequenced sample consisted of PBMCs. This sequence originates from a man in his forties or fifties in good health and CMV-seronegative. In DNA, the CDR3 is TGTGCCAGCAGCCCCCCTGTTACTAGCGGGGAGTATAGCACAGATACGCAGTATTTT. Translation: CASSPPVTSGEYSTDTQYF.